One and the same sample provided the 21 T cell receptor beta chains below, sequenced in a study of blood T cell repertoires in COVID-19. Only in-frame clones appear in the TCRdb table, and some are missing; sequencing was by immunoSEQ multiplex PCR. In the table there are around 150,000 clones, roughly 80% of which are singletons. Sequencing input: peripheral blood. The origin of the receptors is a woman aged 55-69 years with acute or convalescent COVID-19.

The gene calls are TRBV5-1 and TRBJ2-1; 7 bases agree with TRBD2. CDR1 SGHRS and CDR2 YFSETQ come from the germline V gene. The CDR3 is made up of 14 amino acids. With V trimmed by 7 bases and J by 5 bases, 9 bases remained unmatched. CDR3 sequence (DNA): TGCGCCAGCCGCCGGGACTATTCGGACAATGAGCAGTTCTTC. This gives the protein CASRRDYSDNEQFF.

CDR3 DNA: TGTGCCAGCAGCTTAGCACAGGGCTTTAATGAAAAACTGTTTTTT. It encodes CASSLAQGFNEKLFF. J is TRBJ1-4 and V is TRBV7-2; possibly TRBD1 for D (6 bases). Germline V gene lookup returns CDR1 SGHTA and CDR2 FQGNSA. V was shortened by 0 bases and J by 4 bases, with 9 bases between the two germline ends. The CDR3 spans 15 residues.

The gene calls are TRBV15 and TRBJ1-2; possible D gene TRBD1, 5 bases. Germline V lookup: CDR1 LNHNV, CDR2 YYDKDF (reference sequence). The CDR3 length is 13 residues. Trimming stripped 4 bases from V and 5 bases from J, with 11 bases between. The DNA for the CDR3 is TGTGCCACCAGCATTGACGGACATTATGGCTACACCTTC. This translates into CATSIDGHYGYTF.

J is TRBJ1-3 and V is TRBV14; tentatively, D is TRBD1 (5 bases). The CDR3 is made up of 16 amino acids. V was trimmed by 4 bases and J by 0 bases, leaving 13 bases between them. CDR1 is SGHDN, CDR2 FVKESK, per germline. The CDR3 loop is CASSRRQGFSGNTIYF. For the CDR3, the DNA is TGTGCCAGCAGCCGCCGGCAGGGATTCTCTGGAAACACCATATATTTT.

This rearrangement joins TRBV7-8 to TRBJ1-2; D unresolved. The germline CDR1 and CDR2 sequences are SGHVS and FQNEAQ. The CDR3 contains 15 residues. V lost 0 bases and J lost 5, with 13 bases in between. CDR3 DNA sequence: TGTGCCAGCAGCTTAGCCGGGATCCTCCCTTATGGCTACACCTTC. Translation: CASSLAGILPYGYTF.

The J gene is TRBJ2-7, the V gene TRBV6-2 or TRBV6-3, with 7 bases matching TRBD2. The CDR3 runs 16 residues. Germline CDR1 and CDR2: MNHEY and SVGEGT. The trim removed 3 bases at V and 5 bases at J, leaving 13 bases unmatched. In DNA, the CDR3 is TGTGCCAGCAGTTATGTTCCGGGAGGAATTGGGAACGAGCAGTACTTC. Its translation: CASSYVPGGIGNEQYF.

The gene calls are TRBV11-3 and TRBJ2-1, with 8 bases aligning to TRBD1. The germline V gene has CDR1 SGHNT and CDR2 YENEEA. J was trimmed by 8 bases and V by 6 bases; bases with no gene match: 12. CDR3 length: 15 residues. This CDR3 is CASRKPARGLDEQFF. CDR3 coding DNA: TGTGCCAGCAGGAAGCCTGCCAGGGGGCTGGATGAGCAGTTCTTC.

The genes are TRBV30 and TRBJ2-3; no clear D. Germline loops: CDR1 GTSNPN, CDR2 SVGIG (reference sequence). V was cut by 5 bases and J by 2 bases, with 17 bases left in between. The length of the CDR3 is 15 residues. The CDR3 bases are TGTGCCTGGCATGACCTAGGTCACCCCACAGATACGCAGTATTTT. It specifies CAWHDLGHPTDTQYF.

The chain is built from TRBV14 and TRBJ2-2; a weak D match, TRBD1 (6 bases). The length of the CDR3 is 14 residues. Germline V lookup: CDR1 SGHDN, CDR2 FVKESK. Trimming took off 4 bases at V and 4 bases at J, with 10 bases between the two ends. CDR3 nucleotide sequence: TGTGCCAGCAGCCTTGTAGGGGGCACCGGGGAGCTGTTTTTT. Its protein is CASSLVGGTGELFF. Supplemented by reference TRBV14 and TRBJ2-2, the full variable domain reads EAGVTQFPSHSVIEKGQTVTLRCDPISGHDNLYWYRRVMGKEIKFLLHFVKESKQDESGMPNNRFLAERTGGTYSTLKVQPAELEDSGVYFCASSLVGGTGELFFGEGSRLTVL.

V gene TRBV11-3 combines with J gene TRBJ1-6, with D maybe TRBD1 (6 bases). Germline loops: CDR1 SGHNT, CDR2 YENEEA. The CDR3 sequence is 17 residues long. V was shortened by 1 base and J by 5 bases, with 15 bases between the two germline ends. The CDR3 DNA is TGTGCCAGCAGCTTAGCTCCTGAGGGACAAAATAATTCACCCCTCCACTTT. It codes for CASSLAPEGQNNSPLHF.

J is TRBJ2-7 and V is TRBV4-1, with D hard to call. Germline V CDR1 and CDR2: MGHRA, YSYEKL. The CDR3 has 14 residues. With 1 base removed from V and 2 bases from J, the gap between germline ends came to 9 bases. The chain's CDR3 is CASSQVKLPYEQYF. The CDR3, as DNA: TGCGCCAGCAGCCAAGTCAAACTCCCCTACGAGCAGTACTTC.

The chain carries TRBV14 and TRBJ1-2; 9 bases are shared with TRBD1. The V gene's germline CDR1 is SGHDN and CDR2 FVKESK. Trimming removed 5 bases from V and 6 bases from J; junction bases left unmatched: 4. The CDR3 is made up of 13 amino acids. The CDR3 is CASSLRTGDGYTF. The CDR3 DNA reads TGTGCCAGCAGCTTGCGGACAGGGGATGGCTACACCTTC.

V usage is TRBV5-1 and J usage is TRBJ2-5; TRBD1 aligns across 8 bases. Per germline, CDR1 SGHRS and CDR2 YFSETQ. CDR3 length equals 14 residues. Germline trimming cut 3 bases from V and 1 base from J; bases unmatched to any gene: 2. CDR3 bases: TGCGCCAGCAGCTCGACAGGGGTCCAAGAGACCCAGTACTTC. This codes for CASSSTGVQETQYF.

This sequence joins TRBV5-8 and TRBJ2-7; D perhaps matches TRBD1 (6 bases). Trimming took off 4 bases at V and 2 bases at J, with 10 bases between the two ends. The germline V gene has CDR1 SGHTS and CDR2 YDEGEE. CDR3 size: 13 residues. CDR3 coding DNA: TGTGCCAGCAGCCGCAGGGGAACCTACGAGCAGTACTTC. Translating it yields CASSRRGTYEQYF.

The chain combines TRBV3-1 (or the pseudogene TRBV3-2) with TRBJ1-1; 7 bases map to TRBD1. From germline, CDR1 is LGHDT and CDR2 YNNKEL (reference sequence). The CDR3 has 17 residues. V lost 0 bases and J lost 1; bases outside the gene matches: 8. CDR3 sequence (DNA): TGTGCCAGCAGCCAAGAGGGGACAGCAAGAAAGAACACTGAAGCTTTCTTT. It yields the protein CASSQEGTARKNTEAFF.

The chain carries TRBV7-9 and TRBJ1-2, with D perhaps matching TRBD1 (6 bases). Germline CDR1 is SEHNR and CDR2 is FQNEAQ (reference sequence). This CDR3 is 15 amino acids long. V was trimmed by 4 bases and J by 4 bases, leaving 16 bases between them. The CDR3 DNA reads TGTGCCAGCAGCTCGTCAGGGACAAATGCCTATGGCTACACCTTC. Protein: CASSSSGTNAYGYTF.

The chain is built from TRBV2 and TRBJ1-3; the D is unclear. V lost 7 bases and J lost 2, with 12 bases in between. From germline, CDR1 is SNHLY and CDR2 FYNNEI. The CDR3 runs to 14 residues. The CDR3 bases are TGTGCCAGCATCTCCCTCCTCGCTGGAAACACCATATATTTT. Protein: CASISLLAGNTIYF. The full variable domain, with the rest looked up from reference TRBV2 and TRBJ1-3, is EPEVTQTPSHQVTQMGQEVILRCVPISNHLYFYWYRQILGQKVEFLVSFYNNEISEKSEIFDDQFSVERPDGSNFTLKIRSTKLEDSAMYFCASISLLAGNTIYFGEGSWLTVV.

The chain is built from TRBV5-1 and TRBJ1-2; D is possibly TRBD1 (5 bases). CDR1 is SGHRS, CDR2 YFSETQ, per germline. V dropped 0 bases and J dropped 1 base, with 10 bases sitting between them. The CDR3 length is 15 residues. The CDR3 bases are TGCGCCAGCAGCTTGGCGGACACTCTTAACTATGGCTACACCTTC. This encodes CASSLADTLNYGYTF.

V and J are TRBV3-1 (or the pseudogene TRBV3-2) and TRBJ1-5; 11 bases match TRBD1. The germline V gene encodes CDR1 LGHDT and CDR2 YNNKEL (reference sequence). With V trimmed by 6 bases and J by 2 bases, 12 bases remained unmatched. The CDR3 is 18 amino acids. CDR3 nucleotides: TGTGCCAGCAGTGACCGGGACAGGGGGTTTTATCGCAATCAGCCCCAGCATTTT. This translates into CASSDRDRGFYRNQPQHF.

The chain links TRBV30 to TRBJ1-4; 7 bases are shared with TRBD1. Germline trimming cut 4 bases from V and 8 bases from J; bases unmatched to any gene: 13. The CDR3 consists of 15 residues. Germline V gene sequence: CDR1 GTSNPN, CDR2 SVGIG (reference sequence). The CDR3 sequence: CAWTTTGARAEKLFF. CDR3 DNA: TGTGCCTGGACCACTACAGGGGCGCGTGCCGAAAAACTGTTTTTT.

The CDR3 spells CAWVRGTGMNTEAFF. In nucleotides, the CDR3 is TGTGCCTGGGTCAGGGGGACAGGGATGAACACTGAAGCTTTCTTT. The chain joins TRBV30 to TRBJ1-1; 9 nucleotides match TRBD1. Germline CDR1 and CDR2: GTSNPN and SVGIG (reference sequence). The J segment lost 0 bases and the V segment lost 5 bases, leaving 7 bases of the junction unmatched. The CDR3 runs to 15 residues. Complete variable domain (other parts from reference TRBV30 and TRBJ1-1): SQTIHQWPATLVQPVGSPLSLECTVEGTSNPNLYWYRQAAGRGLQLLFYSVGIGQISSEVPQNLSASRPQDRQFILSSKKLLLSDSGFYLCAWVRGTGMNTEAFFGQGTRLTVV.